This entry lists 22 T cell receptor beta chains sequenced from one sample in a study of blood T cell repertoires in COVID-19. Generated by immunoSEQ multiplex PCR, the TCRdb table keeps only in-frame clones and is missing some. The repertoire holds 150,000 to 190,000 clones, with roughly 80% as singletons. Sequenced input: peripheral blood. The receptors come from a woman aged 80 or over with acute or convalescent COVID-19.

This clone is a singleton in its sample. The CDR3 region is CASTRRRTGNEKLFF. CDR3 nucleotides: TGTGCCAGCACCCGAAGAAGGACAGGGAATGAAAAACTGTTTTTT. J is TRBJ1-4 and V is TRBV6-5; 8 nucleotides agree with TRBD1. This CDR3 is built from 15 residues. The V gene's germline CDR1 is MNHEY and CDR2 SVGAGI. Trimming at V came to 7 bases and at J to 5 bases, leaving 9 bases not matched to a gene.

The genes are TRBV18 and TRBJ2-4, with TRBD2 as a possible D gene (5 bases). V was clipped by 3 bases and J by 2 bases, with 8 bases between them. Germline CDR1 KGHSH, CDR2 LQKENI. This CDR3 has 14 residues. The CDR3 reads CASSPSGTKNIQYF. The CDR3 nucleotides read TGTGCCAGCTCACCTTCGGGGACCAAAAACATTCAGTACTTC.

This chain links TRBV7-6 with TRBJ1-3; 9 bases match TRBD1. Germline trimming cut 2 bases from V and 4 bases from J; bases unmatched to any gene: 6. The CDR3 runs 16 residues. The germline V gene encodes CDR1 SGHVS and CDR2 FNYEAQ. The CDR3 loop reads CASSLQSGTGGNTIYF. The CDR3 DNA sequence: TGTGCCAGCAGCTTACAATCCGGGACAGGGGGAAACACCATATATTTT.

The gene calls are TRBV20-1 and TRBJ1-5, with 7 bases fitting TRBD1. Germline lookup yields CDR1 DFQATT and CDR2 SNEGSKA (reference sequence). The V gene end was trimmed by 3 bases and the J gene end by 7 bases; junction bases not matched to a gene: 6. This CDR3 has 13 residues. The CDR3 nucleotides read TGCAGTGCTAGTTCTCAGGGGGACCAGCCCCAGCATTTT. It is translated as CSASSQGDQPQHF.

The chain joins TRBV5-4 to TRBJ1-4, with 9 bases fitting TRBD1. The CDR3 is 17 amino acids. With V trimmed by 0 bases and J by 4 bases, 7 bases remained unmatched. CDR1 is SGHNT and CDR2 is YYREEE in the germline V gene (reference sequence). The CDR3, as DNA: TGTGCCAGCAGCTTGGGACTTTCGGGACAGGGTAATGAAAAACTGTTTTTT. It encodes CASSLGLSGQGNEKLFF.

This rearrangement joins TRBV5-1 to TRBJ1-2, with 10 bases lining up with TRBD1. Germline V CDR1 and CDR2: SGHRS, YFSETQ. V lost 2 bases, J lost 6 bases, and 4 bases stayed unmatched. The CDR3 sequence is 14 residues long. The CDR3 region has the DNA TGCGCCAGCAGCTTTCTGACAGGGGGCGATGGCTACACCTTC. Translating gives CASSFLTGGDGYTF. Supplemented by reference TRBV5-1 and TRBJ1-2, the full variable domain reads KAGVTQTPRYLIKTRGQQVTLSCSPISGHRSVSWYQQTPGQGLQFLFEYFSETQRNKGNFPGRFSGRQFSNSRSEMNVSTLELGDSALYLCASSFLTGGDGYTFGSGTRLTVV.

This clone showed up just once. This chain links TRBV4-2 with TRBJ1-1; D is possibly TRBD1 (5 bases). The CDR3 has 15 residues. Deletions cut 1 base from V and 3 bases from J, with 12 bases between. CDR1 and CDR2 (germline): LGHNA, YNFKEQ. CDR3 nucleotide sequence: TGTGCCAGCAGCCAAGTGGGGCAGGGCGACACTGAAGCTTTCTTT. Translating it yields CASSQVGQGDTEAFF.

The chain links TRBV6-5 to TRBJ2-2, with 8 positions matching TRBD1. The CDR3 sequence is 14 residues long. From germline, CDR1 is MNHEY and CDR2 SVGAGI. V dropped 6 bases and J dropped 2; count of bases not matched to a gene: 2. CDR3 protein: CASSGQGNTGELFF. The CDR3 region has the DNA TGTGCCAGCAGCGGACAGGGAAACACCGGGGAGCTGTTTTTT.

The chain recombines TRBV5-6 with TRBJ1-2, with D perhaps matching TRBD1 (5 bases). V dropped 0 bases and J dropped 3 bases, with 12 bases sitting between them. The CDR3 contains 15 residues. Germline values: CDR1 SGHDT, CDR2 YYEEEE. CDR3 amino acids: CASSLGGDSYYGYTF. CDR3 coding DNA: TGTGCCAGCAGCTTGGGCGGAGACAGTTACTATGGCTACACCTTC.

The chain links TRBV6-5 to TRBJ1-1; possibly TRBD1 for D (6 bases). CDR3 length equals 14 residues. The ends were cut back, 0 bases at V and 6 bases at J, with 11 bases in the middle. Per the germline V gene, CDR1 is MNHEY and CDR2 is SVGAGI. The CDR3 loop is CASSYSGGQAEAFF. Here the CDR3 DNA reads TGTGCCAGCAGTTACTCGGGGGGGCAGGCTGAAGCTTTCTTT.

This clone was counted only a few times. This chain joins TRBV7-3 and TRBJ2-5; 7 nucleotides agree with TRBD2. CDR1 and CDR2 (germline): SGHTA, FQGTGA. The CDR3 is 15 amino acids. V lost 5 bases to trimming and J lost 4 bases; unmatched junction nucleotides: 10. CDR3 sequence reads: CASSQGGTTGETQYF. The CDR3 coding sequence is TGTGCCAGCAGCCAGGGAGGGACCACCGGAGAGACCCAGTACTTC.

This chain joins TRBV30 and TRBJ1-5; unclear D gene. The V gene's germline CDR1 is GTSNPN and CDR2 SVGIG (reference sequence). This CDR3 region has 13 residues. With 2 bases removed from V and 4 bases from J, the gap between germline ends came to 9 bases. The CDR3 sequence: CAWSMRDNQPQHF. CDR3 bases: TGTGCCTGGAGTATGAGGGATAATCAGCCCCAGCATTTT.

The chain couples TRBV6-5 to TRBJ1-1; 8 bases match TRBD1. V lost 6 bases, J lost 5 bases, and 5 bases stayed unmatched. CDR1 is MNHEY and CDR2 is SVGAGI in the germline V gene. The CDR3 has 13 residues. This CDR3 reads CASRRTGFTEAFF. CDR3 in DNA: TGTGCCAGCAGACGGACAGGGTTTACTGAAGCTTTCTTT.

Worth noting for this clone: At the DNA level, this CDR3 is encoded by other sequences in the same sample as well. The V and J genes are TRBV4-1 and TRBJ2-1; D is unresolved. The CDR3 has 16 residues. With 0 bases removed from V and 0 bases from J, the gap between germline ends came to 9 bases. Per the germline V gene, CDR1 is MGHRA and CDR2 is YSYEKL. CDR3 coding DNA: TGCGCCAGCAGCCAAGATTTAGCTAGCTCCTACAATGAGCAGTTCTTC. Translated, it gives CASSQDLASSYNEQFF.

The V gene is TRBV11-2, the J gene TRBJ2-5, with 7 nucleotides matching TRBD2. The V and J ends lost 8 bases and 1 base, in that order; junction bases with no gene match: 7. Germline V gene data show CDR1 as SGHAT and CDR2 as FQNNGV. The CDR3 is made up of 14 amino acids. The CDR3 DNA reads as TGTGCCAGCGGAGGGAGGGCCCTCCAAGAGACCCAGTACTTC. Encoded protein: CASGGRALQETQYF.

The chain links TRBV5-6 to TRBJ1-5, with D unclear. CDR1 is SGHDT, CDR2 YYEEEE, per germline. The CDR3 totals 16 residues. Deletions cut 2 bases from V and 0 bases from J, with 12 bases between. CDR3 sequence (DNA): TGTGCCAGCAGCTTCCGGGGATTTATTAGCAATCAGCCCCAGCATTTT. It specifies CASSFRGFISNQPQHF. Full variable domain (remainder filled in from reference TRBV5-6 and TRBJ1-5): DAGVTQSPTHLIKTRGQQVTLRCSPKSGHDTVSWYQQALGQGPQFIFQYYEEEERQRGNFPDRFSGHQFPNYSSELNVNALLLGDSALYLCASSFRGFISNQPQHFGDGTRLSIL.

The CDR3 sequence: CASSTQGNDEKLFF. CDR3 nucleotide sequence: TGTGCCAGTAGTACGCAGGGGAATGATGAAAAACTGTTTTTT. The chain couples TRBV19 to TRBJ1-4; perhaps TRBD1 as D (6 bases). V was pared by 4 bases and J by 6 bases, with 12 bases between. Germline V lookup: CDR1 LNHDA, CDR2 SQIVND (reference sequence). The CDR3 is 14 amino acids. Together with reference TRBV19 and TRBJ1-4, the CDR3 gives the full variable domain: DGGITQSPKYLFRKEGQNVTLSCEQNLNHDAMYWYRQDPGQGLRLIYYSQIVNDFQKGDIAEGYSVSREKKESFPLTVTSAQKNPTAFYLCASSTQGNDEKLFFGSGTQLSVL.

The V and J genes are TRBV25-1 and TRBJ1-5, with D unclear. V was shortened by 4 bases and J by 9 bases, with 10 bases between the two germline ends. The CDR3 contains 12 residues. Per the germline V gene, CDR1 is MGHDK and CDR2 is SYGVNS. CDR3 loop: CASSATLRPQHF. CDR3 bases: TGTGCCAGCAGTGCCACATTACGGCCCCAGCATTTT. The variable domain in full, completed from reference TRBV25-1 and TRBJ1-5, reads EADIYQTPRYLVIGTGKKITLECSQTMGHDKMYWYQQDPGMELHLIHYSYGVNSTEKGDLSSESTVSRIRTEHFPLTLESARPSHTSQYLCASSATLRPQHFGDGTRLSIL.

With regard to this clone: The same CDR3 arises from other DNA sequences in this sample as well. In DNA form, the CDR3 reads TGCGCCAGCAGCCCGGGGACAGCTGGAAACACCATATATTTT. Translating gives CASSPGTAGNTIYF. This chain joins TRBV5-1 and TRBJ1-3; 7 nucleotides match TRBD1. Germline-derived CDR1 and CDR2 are SGHRS and YFSETQ. There are 14 residues in the CDR3. The V and J ends lost 4 bases and 2 bases, in that order; junction bases with no gene match: 3.

The chain has TRBV5-1 and TRBJ2-6, with 7 bases lining up with TRBD1. The CDR3 totals 14 residues. CDR1 and CDR2 (germline): SGHRS, YFSETQ. V gave up 4 bases and J gave up 3 bases; unmatched junction bases: 1. The CDR3 bases are TGCGCCAGCAGCCAGGGGGATGGGGCCAACGTCCTGACTTTC. This gives the protein CASSQGDGANVLTF.

Only a few counts were recorded for this clone. This sequence joins TRBV7-9 and TRBJ1-1; 7 bases line up with TRBD1. V lost 4 bases, J lost 0 bases, and 11 bases stayed unmatched. This CDR3 is built from 17 residues. The germline V gene has CDR1 SEHNR and CDR2 FQNEAQ (reference sequence). The CDR3 loop is CASSSGFGTAMNTEAFF. The DNA for the CDR3 is TGTGCCAGCAGCTCGGGCTTCGGGACAGCTATGAACACTGAAGCTTTCTTT.

V usage is TRBV7-9 and J usage is TRBJ1-3; D uncertain. In germline, CDR1 is SEHNR, CDR2 FQNEAQ (reference sequence). Deletions cut 5 bases from V and 0 bases from J, with 14 bases between. This CDR3 spans 16 amino acids. The CDR3 protein is CASSKPGTNSGNTIYF. The DNA for the CDR3 is TGTGCCAGCAGCAAACCGGGAACCAACTCTGGAAACACCATATATTTT.